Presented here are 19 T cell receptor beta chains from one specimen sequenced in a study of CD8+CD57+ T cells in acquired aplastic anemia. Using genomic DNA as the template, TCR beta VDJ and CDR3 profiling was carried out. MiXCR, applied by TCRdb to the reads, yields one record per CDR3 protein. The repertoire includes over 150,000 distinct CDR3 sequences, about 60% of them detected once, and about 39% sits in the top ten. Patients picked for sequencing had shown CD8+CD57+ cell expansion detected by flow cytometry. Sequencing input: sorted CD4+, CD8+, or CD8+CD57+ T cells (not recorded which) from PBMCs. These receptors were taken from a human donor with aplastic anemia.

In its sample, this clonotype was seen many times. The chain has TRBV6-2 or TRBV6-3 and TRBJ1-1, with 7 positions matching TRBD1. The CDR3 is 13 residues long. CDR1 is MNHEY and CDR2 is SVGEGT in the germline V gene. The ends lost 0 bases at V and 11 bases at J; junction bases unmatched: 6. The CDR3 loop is CASSYSATGDAFF. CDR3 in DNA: TGTGCCAGCAGTTACTCTGCCACAGGGGACGCTTTCTTT.

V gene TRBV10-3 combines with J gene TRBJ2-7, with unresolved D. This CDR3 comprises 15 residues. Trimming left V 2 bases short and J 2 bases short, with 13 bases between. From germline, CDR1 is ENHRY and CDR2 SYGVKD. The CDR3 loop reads CAISEVSAFTYEQYF. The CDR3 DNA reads TGTGCCATCAGTGAGGTGTCAGCGTTTACCTACGAGCAGTACTTC.

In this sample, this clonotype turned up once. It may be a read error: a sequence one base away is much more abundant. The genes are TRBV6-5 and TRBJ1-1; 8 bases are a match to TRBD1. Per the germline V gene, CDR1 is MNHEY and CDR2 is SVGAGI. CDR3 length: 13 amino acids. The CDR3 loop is CTSSMTGDTEAFF. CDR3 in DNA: TGTACCAGCAGTATGACAGGGGACACTGAAGCTTTCTTT.

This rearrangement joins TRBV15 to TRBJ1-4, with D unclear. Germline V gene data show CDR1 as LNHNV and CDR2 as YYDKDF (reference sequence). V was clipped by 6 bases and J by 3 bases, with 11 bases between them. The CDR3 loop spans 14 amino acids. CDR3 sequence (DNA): TGTGCCACCAGTTTGTTCGGGGCTAATGAAAAACTGTTTTTT. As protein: CATSLFGANEKLFF.

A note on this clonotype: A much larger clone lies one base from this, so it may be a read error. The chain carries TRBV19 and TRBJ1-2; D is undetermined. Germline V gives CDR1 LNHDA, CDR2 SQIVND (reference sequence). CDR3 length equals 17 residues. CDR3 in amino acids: CASSKVHTADYYYGNTF. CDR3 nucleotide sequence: TGTGCCAGTAGTAAGGTTCACACAGCTGATTATTATTATGGCAACACCTTC.

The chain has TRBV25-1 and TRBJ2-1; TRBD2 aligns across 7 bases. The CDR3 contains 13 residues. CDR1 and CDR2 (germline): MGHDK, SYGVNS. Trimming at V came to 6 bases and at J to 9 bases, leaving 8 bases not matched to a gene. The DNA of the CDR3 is TGTGCCAGCAGGGAACTAGCGAGGGGTGAGCAGTTCTTC. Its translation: CASRELARGEQFF.

In nucleotides, the CDR3 is TGTGCCACCAGCAGCGGACTAGCGGGGGGATCGTTAACAGGCACAGATACGCAGTATTTT. Translating gives CATSSGLAGGSLTGTDTQYF. The chain is built from TRBV24-1 and TRBJ2-3; 14 positions agree with TRBD2. The CDR3 loop spans 20 amino acids. V lost 7 bases, J lost 1 base, and 15 bases stayed unmatched. Germline CDR1 is KGHDR and CDR2 is SFDVKD.

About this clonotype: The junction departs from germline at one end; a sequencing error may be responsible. CDR3 protein: CASSWMGKLNTEAFF. In DNA form, the CDR3 reads TGTGCCAGCAGCTGGATGGGGAAACTGAACACTGAAGCTTTCTTT. This chain joins TRBV4-1 and TRBJ1-1, with D unresolved. Germline CDR1 and CDR2: MGHRA and YSYEKL. There are 15 residues in the CDR3.

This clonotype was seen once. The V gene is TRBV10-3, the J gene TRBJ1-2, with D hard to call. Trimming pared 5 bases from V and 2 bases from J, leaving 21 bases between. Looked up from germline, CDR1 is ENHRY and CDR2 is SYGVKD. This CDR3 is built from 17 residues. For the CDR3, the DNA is TGTGCCATCAGTTCACGCCAGCCAATCCCCACAAACTATGGCTACACCTTC. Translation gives CAISSRQPIPTNYGYTF.

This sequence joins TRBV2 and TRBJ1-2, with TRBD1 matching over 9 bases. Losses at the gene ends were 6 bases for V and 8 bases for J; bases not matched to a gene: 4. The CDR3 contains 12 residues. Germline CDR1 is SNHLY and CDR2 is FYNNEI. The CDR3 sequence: CASRTGGFGYTF. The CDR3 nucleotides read TGTGCCAGCAGGACAGGGGGATTCGGCTACACCTTC.

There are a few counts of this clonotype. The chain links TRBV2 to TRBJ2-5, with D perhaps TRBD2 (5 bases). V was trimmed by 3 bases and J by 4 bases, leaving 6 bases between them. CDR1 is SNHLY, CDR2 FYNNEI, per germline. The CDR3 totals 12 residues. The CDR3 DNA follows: TGTGCCAGCAGTGATGCGGGAGAGACCCAGTACTTC. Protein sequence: CASSDAGETQYF.

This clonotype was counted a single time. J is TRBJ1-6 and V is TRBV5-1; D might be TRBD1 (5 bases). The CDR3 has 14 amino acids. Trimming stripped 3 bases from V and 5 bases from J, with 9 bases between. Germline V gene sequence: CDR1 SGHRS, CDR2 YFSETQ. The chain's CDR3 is CASSSGPNNSPLHF. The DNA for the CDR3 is TGCGCCAGCAGCTCGGGACCGAATAATTCACCCCTCCACTTT.

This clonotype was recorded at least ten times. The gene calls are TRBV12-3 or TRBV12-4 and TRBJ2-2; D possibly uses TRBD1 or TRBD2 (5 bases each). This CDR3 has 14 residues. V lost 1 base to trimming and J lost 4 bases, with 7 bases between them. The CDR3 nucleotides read TGTGCCAGCAGTTTAGGAGGGGTCACCGGGGAGCTGTTTTTT. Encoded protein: CASSLGGVTGELFF.

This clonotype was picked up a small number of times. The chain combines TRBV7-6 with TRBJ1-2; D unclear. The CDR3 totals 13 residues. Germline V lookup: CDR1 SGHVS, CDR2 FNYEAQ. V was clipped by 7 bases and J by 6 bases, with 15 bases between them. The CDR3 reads CASNPREGNGYTF. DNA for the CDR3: TGTGCCAGCAACCCTCGGGAAGGAAATGGCTACACCTTC. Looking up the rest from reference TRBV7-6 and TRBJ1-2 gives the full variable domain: GAGVSQSPRYKVTKRGQDVALRCDPISGHVSLYWYRQALGQGPEFLTYFNYEAQQDKSGLPNDRFSAERPEGSISTLTIQRTEQRDSAMYRCASNPREGNGYTFGSGTRLTVV.

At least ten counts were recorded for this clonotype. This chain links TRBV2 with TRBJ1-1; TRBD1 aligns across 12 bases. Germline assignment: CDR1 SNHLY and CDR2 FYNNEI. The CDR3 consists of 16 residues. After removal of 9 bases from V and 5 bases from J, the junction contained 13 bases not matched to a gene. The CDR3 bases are TGTGCCAGGGGACAGGGGACAGGGGGCAGAGAGACTGAAGCTTTCTTT. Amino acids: CARGQGTGGRETEAFF.

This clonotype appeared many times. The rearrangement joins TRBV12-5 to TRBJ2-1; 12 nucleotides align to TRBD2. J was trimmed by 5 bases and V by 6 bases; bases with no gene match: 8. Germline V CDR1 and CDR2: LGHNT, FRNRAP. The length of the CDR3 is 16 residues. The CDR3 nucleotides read TGTGCTAGTGGGGTGACTAGCGGGAGAAAGAACAATGAGCAGTTCTTC. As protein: CASGVTSGRKNNEQFF.

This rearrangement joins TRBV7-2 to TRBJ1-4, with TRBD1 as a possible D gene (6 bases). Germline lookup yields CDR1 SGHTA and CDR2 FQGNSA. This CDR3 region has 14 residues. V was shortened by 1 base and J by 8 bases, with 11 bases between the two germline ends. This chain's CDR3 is CASSLVQGGEKLFF. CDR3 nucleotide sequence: TGTGCCAGCAGCTTAGTACAGGGCGGCGAAAAACTGTTTTTT.

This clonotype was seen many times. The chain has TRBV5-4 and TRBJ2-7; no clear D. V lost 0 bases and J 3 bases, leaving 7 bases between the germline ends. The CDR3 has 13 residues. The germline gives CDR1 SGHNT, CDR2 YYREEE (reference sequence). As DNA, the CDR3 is TGTGCCAGCAGCTTGGCCGAGAACTACGAGCAGTACTTC. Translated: CASSLAENYEQYF.

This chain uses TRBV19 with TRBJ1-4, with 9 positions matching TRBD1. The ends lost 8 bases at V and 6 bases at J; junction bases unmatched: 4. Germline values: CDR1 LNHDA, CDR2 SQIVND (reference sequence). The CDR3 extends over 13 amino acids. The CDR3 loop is CASRGQGYEKLFF. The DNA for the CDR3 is TGTGCCAGTCGGGGACAGGGTTATGAAAAACTGTTTTTT.